A single T cell receptor beta chain is shown here with its context. This specimen belongs to a study of blood T cell repertoires in COVID-19. Turning to the study itself: COVID-19 samples collected from the United States, Italy and Spain covered acute and convalescent phases. PBMCs, B-cell-depleted T cells, or T cells were the source of the cDNA or gDNA that made up the material.

It was during active infection that Seattle patients were enrolled and then longitudinally followed. CDR1 SNHLY and CDR2 FYNNEI come from the germline V gene. The CDR3 totals 15 residues. With 7 bases clipped from V and 2 bases from J, the junction kept 8 bases outside the gene matches. As handled by the study authors: Amplification of reference gene primers was used by the study to estimate nucleated cell counts. Profiling relied on immunoSEQ multiplex PCR, and the TCRdb table lists in-frame clones only, not all of them. That table gives V, J and clone size, and the DNA gave D and trimming. The sample yields roughly 220,000 clones, approximately 80% seen once.

The chain is built from TRBV2 and TRBJ1-2; TRBD1 aligns across 9 bases. Sequencing was carried out using peripheral blood. The source is a woman aged 80 or older with COVID-19, enrolled during active disease. The CDR3 sequence is CASTLGQGFNYGYTF. Here the CDR3 DNA reads TGTGCCAGCACCCTCGGACAGGGGTTCAACTATGGCTACACCTTC.